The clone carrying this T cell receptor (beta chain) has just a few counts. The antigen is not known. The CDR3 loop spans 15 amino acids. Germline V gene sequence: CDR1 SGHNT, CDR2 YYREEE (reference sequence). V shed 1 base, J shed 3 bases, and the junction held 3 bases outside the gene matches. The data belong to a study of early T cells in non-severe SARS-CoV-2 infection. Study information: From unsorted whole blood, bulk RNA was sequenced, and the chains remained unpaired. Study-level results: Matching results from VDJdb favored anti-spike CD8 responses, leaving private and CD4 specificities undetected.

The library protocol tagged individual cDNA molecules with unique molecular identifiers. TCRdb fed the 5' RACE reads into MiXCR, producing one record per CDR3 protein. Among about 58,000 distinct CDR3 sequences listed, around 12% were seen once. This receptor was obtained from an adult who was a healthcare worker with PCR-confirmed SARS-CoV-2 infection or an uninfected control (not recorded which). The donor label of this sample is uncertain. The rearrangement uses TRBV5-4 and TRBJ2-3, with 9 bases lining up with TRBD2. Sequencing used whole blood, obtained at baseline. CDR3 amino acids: CASSLNLAGTDTQYF. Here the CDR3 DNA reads TGTGCCAGCAGCTTGAATCTAGCGGGGACAGATACGCAGTATTTT.